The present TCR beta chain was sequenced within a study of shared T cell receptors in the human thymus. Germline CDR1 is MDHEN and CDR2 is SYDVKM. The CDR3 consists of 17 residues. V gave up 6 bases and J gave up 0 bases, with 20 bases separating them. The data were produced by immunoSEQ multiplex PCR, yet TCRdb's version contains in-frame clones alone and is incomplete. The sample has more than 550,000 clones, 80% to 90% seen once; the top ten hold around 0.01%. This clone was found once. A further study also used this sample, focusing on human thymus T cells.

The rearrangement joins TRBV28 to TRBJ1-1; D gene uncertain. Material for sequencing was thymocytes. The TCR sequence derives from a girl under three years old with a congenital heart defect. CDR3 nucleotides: TGTGCCAGCAGGGCCCCGGGCCCCTCGAGGGTGAACACTGAAGCTTTCTTT. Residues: CASRAPGPSRVNTEAFF.